The rows below give T cell receptor beta chains drawn from one sample of a study of T cells after yellow fever vaccination. TCRdb re-called the 5' RACE reads with MiXCR, one entry per CDR3 protein. This sample has about 340,000 distinct CDR3 sequences, with 9.5% to 15% found just once. The sequences come from CD4+ T cells sorted from PBMCs, collected 15 days after the yellow fever booster vaccination. These receptors were taken from a man aged 18 to 29 who received the YFV17D yellow fever vaccine. CDR3s include the opening cysteine and the closing phenylalanine or tryptophan. A D gene is named only where the DNA matches it firmly. Expanded clones are given a class, and other clones once, few, many or no size at all.

>.|.|13|TRBV5-5|TRBJ1-4
CASSPGLTEKLFF
TGTGCCAGCAGCCCCGGACTGACAGAAAAACTGTTTTTT
>.|many|14|TRBV5-1|TRBJ2-1
CASSSNGASNEQFF
TGCGCCAGCAGCTCGAACGGCGCTAGCAATGAGCAGTTCTTC
>.|many|12|TRBV7-8|TRBJ1-5
CATGGGNQPQHF
TGTGCCACCGGGGGGGGGAATCAGCCCCAGCATTTT
>.|.|13|TRBV6-5|TRBJ2-3
CASRQGVGDTQYF
TGTGCCAGCAGACAGGGAGTGGGAGATACGCAGTATTTT
>TRBD2|.|17|TRBV20-1|TRBJ2-1
CSAKPGLAGAAYNEQFF
TGCAGTGCTAAACCGGGACTAGCGGGGGCCGCCTACAATGAGCAGTTCTTC
>TRBD2|.|16|TRBV5-1|TRBJ2-5
CASSLGLLAGEETQYF
TGCGCCAGCAGCTTGGGGCTTCTAGCGGGGGAAGAGACCCAGTACTTC
>TRBD2|.|15|TRBV5-1|TRBJ2-3
CASSSAGTSFGTQYF
TGCGCCAGCAGCTCAGCCGGGACTAGCTTTGGTACGCAGTATTTT
>TRBD1|.|13|TRBV20-1|TRBJ2-7
CSARTGEFNEQYF
TGCAGTGCAAGGACAGGGGAGTTCAACGAGCAGTACTTC
>TRBD1|.|14|TRBV18|TRBJ1-4
CASSPRGRGEKLFF
TGTGCCAGCTCTCCCAGGGGGCGCGGTGAAAAACTGTTTTTT
>TRBD1|.|14|TRBV20-1|TRBJ1-5
CSAQTGGTNQPQHF
TGCAGTGCTCAGACAGGGGGAACAAATCAGCCCCAGCATTTT
>.|.|15|TRBV20-1|TRBJ2-1
CSAVTAGAPYNEQFF
TGCAGTGCTGTTACCGCGGGGGCCCCCTACAATGAGCAGTTCTTC
>TRBD2|few|15|TRBV11-2|TRBJ2-2
CASSPLSGGTGELFF
TGTGCCAGCAGCCCCCTCAGCGGGGGCACCGGGGAGCTGTTTTTT
>TRBD1|few|13|TRBV7-2|TRBJ1-2
CASSFPYRGGYTF
TGTGCCAGCAGCTTCCCATACAGGGGAGGCTACACCTTC
>TRBD1|.|12|TRBV7-2|TRBJ1-1
CASSSGQGRAFF
TGTGCCAGCAGCTCAGGACAGGGACGAGCTTTCTTT
>TRBD2|.|14|TRBV11-1|TRBJ2-7
CASSLRRGAYEQYF
TGTGCCAGCAGCTTACGGCGGGGGGCCTACGAGCAGTACTTC
>TRBD2|few|15|TRBV6-5|TRBJ2-5
CASSYVGGAGETQYF
TGTGCCAGCAGTTACGTCGGGGGGGCGGGAGAGACCCAGTACTTC
>TRBD1|.|13|TRBV7-2|TRBJ1-2
CASSLAAGGDSSF
TGTGCCAGCAGCTTAGCGGCAGGGGGCGATTCCTCCTTC
>.|.|13|TRBV28|TRBJ2-1
CASSSAAYNEQFF
TGTGCCAGCAGTTCTGCGGCCTACAATGAGCAGTTCTTC
>.|few|14|TRBV7-9|TRBJ1-2
CASSSYQGLHGYTF
TGTGCCAGCAGTTCATACCAGGGGTTACATGGCTACACCTTC
>.|once|13|TRBV12-3/TRBV12-4|TRBJ1-5
CASSLKGDQPQHF
TGTGCCAGCAGTTTAAAGGGAGATCAGCCCCAGCATTTT
>.|.|11|TRBV2|TRBJ2-5
CASTPQETQYF
TGTGCCAGCACACCCCAAGAGACCCAGTACTTC
>.|few|13|TRBV7-2|TRBJ1-2
CASSLQGSYGYTF
TGTGCCAGCAGCTTACAGGGAAGTTATGGCTACACCTTC
>.|.|17|TRBV5-1|TRBJ2-6
CASSASRQGSGANVLTF
TGCGCCAGCAGCGCGAGCCGTCAGGGTTCTGGGGCCAACGTCCTGACTTTC
>.|.|16|TRBV12-3/TRBV12-4|TRBJ2-5
CASTGLVTMRGETQYF
TGTGCCAGCACCGGCTTAGTTACCATGAGGGGAGAGACCCAGTACTTC
>TRBD1|few|14|TRBV5-1|TRBJ2-3
CASSTTGQTDTQYF
TGCGCCAGCAGCACCACGGGACAGACAGATACGCAGTATTTT
>.|few|15|TRBV4-2|TRBJ1-1
CASSQEGGMNTEAFF
TGTGCCAGCAGCCAAGAAGGCGGGATGAACACTGAAGCTTTCTTT
>.|once|14|TRBV3-1|TRBJ1-2
CASSQGSETYGYTF
TGTGCCAGCAGCCAAGGATCTGAAACCTATGGCTACACCTTC
>.|.|14|TRBV10-3|TRBJ2-2
CAISVWENTGELFF
TGTGCCATCAGTGTATGGGAGAACACCGGGGAGCTGTTTTTT
>.|.|14|TRBV30|TRBJ2-6
CAWRRDSGANVLTF
TGTGCCTGGAGACGGGACTCTGGGGCCAACGTCCTGACTTTC
>TRBD2|.|17|TRBV9|TRBJ2-3
CASSAQTSGTSTDTQYF
TGTGCCAGCAGCGCGCAGACTAGCGGAACTAGCACAGATACGCAGTATTTT
>.|few|15|TRBV12-3/TRBV12-4|TRBJ2-7
CASSLRQAGSYEQYF
TGTGCCAGCAGTTTGAGGCAGGCGGGGTCCTACGAGCAGTACTTC
>TRBD2|.|15|TRBV5-1|TRBJ2-3
CASSEISGGSDTQYF
TGCGCCAGCAGCGAAATTAGCGGGGGGTCAGATACGCAGTATTTT
>.|.|16|TRBV28|TRBJ1-5
CASSLWGGGKGQPQHF
TGTGCCAGCAGTTTATGGGGTGGGGGAAAGGGTCAGCCCCAGCATTTT
>.|few|13|TRBV6-7|TRBJ2-7
CASTLELFYEQYF
TGTGCCAGCACCCTTGAGTTATTCTACGAGCAGTACTTC
>.|.|12|TRBV11-2|TRBJ1-1
CASHLLGTEAFF
TGTGCCAGCCACTTGTTAGGCACTGAAGCTTTCTTT